The 20 T cell receptor beta chains in this list originate from one sample, sequenced in a study of blood T cell repertoires in COVID-19. Using immunoSEQ multiplex PCR, the repertoire was profiled, and TCRdb retains in-frame clones only, with some absent. The sample comprises about 80,000 clones, roughly 88% of which are singletons, and more than 5.5% rests with the top ten. Input material: peripheral blood. All receptors come from an elderly woman with acute or convalescent COVID-19.

The chain combines TRBV18 with TRBJ1-1; TRBD1 is a possible D gene (5 bases). Germline assignment: CDR1 KGHSH and CDR2 LQKENI. Trimming left V 0 bases short and J 0 bases short, with 8 bases between. The CDR3 is 15 amino acids. This CDR3 is CASSPPGALNTEAFF. The CDR3, as DNA: TGTGCCAGCTCACCACCAGGGGCTTTGAACACTGAAGCTTTCTTT.

The chain recombines TRBV5-1 with TRBJ2-7; 11 nucleotides match TRBD2. The CDR3 is 16 amino acids. After removal of 4 bases from V and 3 bases from J, the junction contained 9 bases not matched to a gene. Germline lookup yields CDR1 SGHRS and CDR2 YFSETQ. The CDR3 sequence: CASSPLTSGSFYEQYF. CDR3 coding DNA: TGCGCCAGCAGCCCCTTAACTAGCGGGAGTTTCTACGAGCAGTACTTC.

This clone came up once. The V gene is TRBV6-6, the J gene TRBJ1-1; possible D gene TRBD1, 6 bases. V lost 2 bases and J lost 4, with 14 bases in between. Germline CDR1 MNHNY, CDR2 SVGAGI (reference sequence). The length of the CDR3 is 15 residues. Here the CDR3 reads CASSYPTQGITEAFF. CDR3 nucleotides: TGTGCCAGCAGTTACCCTACTCAGGGGATCACTGAAGCTTTCTTT.

The V gene is TRBV7-3, the J gene TRBJ2-5, with TRBD2 matching 10 bases. CDR1 and CDR2 from the germline V gene are SGHTA and FQGTGA. This CDR3 spans 16 amino acids. After removal of 0 bases from V and 0 bases from J, the junction contained 1 base not matched to a gene. CDR3 DNA sequence: TGTGCCAGCAGCTTAACGACTAGCGGGTACCAAGAGACCCAGTACTTC. Translation gives CASSLTTSGYQETQYF.

A single count supports this clone. CDR3 nucleotide sequence: TGCGCCAGCAGCTGGAACCCTACAGGGGGTGGCCACAATGAGCAGTTCTTC. Protein: CASSWNPTGGGHNEQFF. This chain joins TRBV5-1 and TRBJ2-1, with 8 bases matching TRBD1. The CDR3 spans 17 residues. The V gene's germline CDR1 is SGHRS and CDR2 YFSETQ. V was pared by 3 bases and J by 5 bases, with 13 bases of the junction left unmatched.

J is TRBJ2-7 and V is TRBV12-3 or TRBV12-4, with D tentatively TRBD2 (5 bases). V lost 5 bases and J 0 bases, leaving 8 bases between the germline ends. The CDR3 has 13 residues. CDR3 amino acids: CASSPGLSYEQYF. CDR3 nucleotide sequence: TGTGCCAGCAGTCCCGGACTCTCCTACGAGCAGTACTTC.

This clone was seen only once. V usage is TRBV5-5 and J usage is TRBJ1-2; 9 nucleotides agree with TRBD1. This CDR3 spans 16 amino acids. Germline V gene sequence: CDR1 SGHKS, CDR2 YYEKEE (reference sequence). Trimming cost V 0 bases and J 0 bases; bases outside gene matches: 3. DNA for the CDR3: TGTGCCAGCAGCTTGGCGCGGGACAGGGCTAACTATGGCTACACCTTC. Translated, it gives CASSLARDRANYGYTF.

The V call is TRBV5-4, the J call TRBJ1-4; the match to TRBD1 covers 9 bases. Trimming took 3 bases from V and 5 from J; bases not matched to a gene: 5. This CDR3 contains 15 residues. Per germline, CDR1 SGHNT and CDR2 YYREEE (reference sequence). CDR3 in DNA: TGTGCCAGCAGCTCTCTCGGGACAGGGAATGAAAAACTGTTTTTT. Translated, it gives CASSSLGTGNEKLFF.

V usage is TRBV9 and J usage is TRBJ1-1, with TRBD1 matching 8 bases. The V gene end was trimmed by 3 bases and the J gene end by 0 bases; junction bases not matched to a gene: 1. The CDR3 is 14 residues long. Germline V gives CDR1 SGDLS, CDR2 YYNGEE. Here the CDR3 DNA reads TGTGCCAGCAGCGGACAGGGGATGAACACTGAAGCTTTCTTT. It is translated as CASSGQGMNTEAFF.

The rearrangement uses TRBV5-1 and TRBJ1-3; tentative D call: TRBD1 (5 bases). V lost 7 bases, J lost 1 base, and 15 bases lay in between. The germline CDR1 and CDR2 sequences are SGHRS and YFSETQ. There are 15 residues in the CDR3. In nucleotides, the CDR3 is TGCGCCAGCCGGAGGGACCCCTCTTCTGGAAACACCATATATTTT. Amino acid sequence: CASRRDPSSGNTIYF.

V and J are TRBV14 and TRBJ2-5; 8 bases agree with TRBD2. Germline assignment: CDR1 SGHDN and CDR2 FVKESK. The CDR3 has 13 amino acids. V lost 7 bases, J lost 5 bases, and 6 bases stayed unmatched. The CDR3 DNA is TGTGCCAGCACGGGGGGGCCAGGGGAGACCCAGTACTTC. This translates into CASTGGPGETQYF.

This chain uses TRBV5-1 with TRBJ1-2; tentatively, D is TRBD1 (5 bases). Deletions cut 0 bases from V and 2 bases from J, with 5 bases between. Germline V lookup: CDR1 SGHRS, CDR2 YFSETQ. The CDR3 is made up of 13 amino acids. CDR3 sequence reads: CASSLGQNYGYTF. The CDR3 bases are TGCGCCAGCAGCTTGGGACAGAACTATGGCTACACCTTC.

CDR3 DNA: TGTGCCAGTACCCACAGGGGCTCTGGTGAAAAACTGTTTTTT. This sequence encodes CASTHRGSGEKLFF. This chain links TRBV19 with TRBJ1-4; 7 positions agree with TRBD1. Trimming at V came to 7 bases and at J to 7 bases, leaving 9 bases not matched to a gene. The CDR3 runs to 14 residues. Germline V gene sequence: CDR1 LNHDA, CDR2 SQIVND (reference sequence). Filled out from reference TRBV19 and TRBJ1-4, the complete variable domain reads DGGITQSPKYLFRKEGQNVTLSCEQNLNHDAMYWYRQDPGQGLRLIYYSQIVNDFQKGDIAEGYSVSREKKESFPLTVTSAQKNPTAFYLCASTHRGSGEKLFFGSGTQLSVL.

The chain combines TRBV7-2 with TRBJ1-5, with TRBD1 matching 7 bases. The length of the CDR3 is 14 residues. The V gene's germline CDR1 is SGHTA and CDR2 FQGNSA. V trimming: 5 bases; J trimming: 6 bases; junction bases outside the gene matches: 7. Here the CDR3 DNA reads TGTGCCAGCAGCCCCACAGGGGTGGCTCAGCCCCAGCATTTT. Its translation: CASSPTGVAQPQHF.

V and J are TRBV3-1 (or the pseudogene TRBV3-2) and TRBJ2-5; weak D call: TRBD1 (5 bases). This CDR3 region has 15 residues. Trimming took 2 bases from V and 4 from J, leaving 14 bases between them. Germline lookup yields CDR1 LGHDT and CDR2 YNNKEL (reference sequence). In nucleotides, the CDR3 is TGTGCCAGCAGCCAACTCGTTGGGGCGAGAGAGACCCAGTACTTC. Translating gives CASSQLVGARETQYF.

The chain links TRBV7-9 to TRBJ2-1, with a possible D match to TRBD1 (5 bases). The CDR3 length is 15 residues. Germline lookup yields CDR1 SEHNR and CDR2 FQNEAQ (reference sequence). With 5 bases removed from V and 6 bases from J, the gap between germline ends came to 17 bases. The CDR3 DNA follows: TGTGCCAGCAGCACATATAAGGGGCGCGGCAATGAGCAGTTCTTC. This gives the protein CASSTYKGRGNEQFF. Complete variable domain (other parts from reference TRBV7-9 and TRBJ2-1): DTGVSQNPRHKITKRGQNVTFRCDPISEHNRLYWYRQTLGQGPEFLTYFQNEAQLEKSRLLSDRFSAERPKGSFSTLEIQRTEQGDSAMYLCASSTYKGRGNEQFFGPGTRLTVL.

The chain uses TRBV6-2 or TRBV6-3 and TRBJ1-4; D unresolved. This CDR3 comprises 16 residues. Germline CDR1 and CDR2: MNHEY and SVGEGT. Trimming left V 0 bases short and J 2 bases short, with 10 bases between. CDR3 nucleotide sequence: TGTGCCAGCAGTTACTCCCTCGGGAATACTAATGAAAAACTGTTTTTT. Translation: CASSYSLGNTNEKLFF.

This sequence joins TRBV30 and TRBJ1-2, with D perhaps TRBD1 (5 bases). V lost 5 bases to trimming and J lost 4 bases, with 14 bases between them. Germline V gives CDR1 GTSNPN, CDR2 SVGIG (reference sequence). The CDR3 totals 13 residues. This CDR3 is CAWCPRVCYGYTF. The CDR3 nucleotides read TGTGCCTGGTGTCCCAGGGTATGCTATGGCTACACCTTC.

The J gene is TRBJ2-5, the V gene TRBV27; D call uncertain. Germline loops: CDR1 MNHEY, CDR2 SMNVEV (reference sequence). The CDR3 length is 13 residues. V was cut by 7 bases and J by 4 bases, with 13 bases left in between. CDR3 loop: CASTPRGRETQYF. In nucleotides, the CDR3 is TGTGCCAGCACCCCGCGTGGTAGAGAGACCCAGTACTTC.

V gene TRBV7-3 combines with J gene TRBJ2-5; D may be TRBD2 (5 bases). V lost 2 bases, J lost 1 base, and 5 bases lay in between. This CDR3 has 13 residues. The V gene's germline CDR1 is SGHTA and CDR2 FQGTGA. The CDR3 is CASSLGSQETQYF. The CDR3 DNA reads as TGTGCCAGCAGCTTAGGGAGCCAAGAGACCCAGTACTTC.